This entry is about one TCR beta chain. The antigen is not known. The data belong to a study of shared clonotypes between healthy human individuals. On the study more broadly: The donor pool was made up of a couple of women and a few men aged 18 to 49. The study, taken as a whole, reports: Some clonotypes were shared by all four sorted-subset donors, while others were not shared. The non-shared ones had lower generation probabilities than the shared ones. When naive CD4 clonotypes were compared across a few donors, 5% to 5.5% were shared.

Clones were read by immunoSEQ multiplex PCR, and TCRdb kept only the in-frame ones, dropping some. The table shows about 2.2 million clones, with about 93% occurring only once. Naive CD8 cells lacked CD45RO and underwent positive selection for CCR7, leaving out terminally differentiated effector memory CD45RA+ cells. CDR1 and CDR2 from the germline V gene are SGDLS and YYNGEE. The V and J ends lost 0 bases and 6 bases respectively, with 13 bases between them. The CDR3 consists of 14 residues. This TCR was sampled from a man aged 18 to 30 in good health. Some clones in this sample may be carry-over from other donors' samples. The gene calls are TRBV9 and TRBJ2-7; a weak D match, TRBD1 (5 bases). Sequenced input: naive CD8+ T cells from PBMCs. CDR3 bases: TGTGCCAGCAGCGTAGACAGGCGGCCTCTCGAGCAGTACTTC. Translation gives CASSVDRRPLEQYF.